The sequence of this TCR beta chain was determined in a study of HIV-infected patients and healthy controls. There are 11 residues in the CDR3. V was trimmed by 10 bases and J by 8 bases, leaving 14 bases between them. Germline assignment: CDR1 SNHLY and CDR2 FYNNEI. Each CDR3 protein is one row after TCRdb ran MiXCR on the 5' RACE reads. Found here are tens of thousands of distinct CDR3 sequences, around 17% of them singletons; the top ten hold approximately 5%. This rearrangement joins TRBV2 to TRBJ1-2, with D unclear. Sequences were obtained from CD4+ T cells from blood. The sequence was obtained from a human donor in good health. The CDR3 is CATRVAGGYTF. The CDR3 bases are TGTGCCACGAGGGTGGCCGGAGGCTACACCTTC.